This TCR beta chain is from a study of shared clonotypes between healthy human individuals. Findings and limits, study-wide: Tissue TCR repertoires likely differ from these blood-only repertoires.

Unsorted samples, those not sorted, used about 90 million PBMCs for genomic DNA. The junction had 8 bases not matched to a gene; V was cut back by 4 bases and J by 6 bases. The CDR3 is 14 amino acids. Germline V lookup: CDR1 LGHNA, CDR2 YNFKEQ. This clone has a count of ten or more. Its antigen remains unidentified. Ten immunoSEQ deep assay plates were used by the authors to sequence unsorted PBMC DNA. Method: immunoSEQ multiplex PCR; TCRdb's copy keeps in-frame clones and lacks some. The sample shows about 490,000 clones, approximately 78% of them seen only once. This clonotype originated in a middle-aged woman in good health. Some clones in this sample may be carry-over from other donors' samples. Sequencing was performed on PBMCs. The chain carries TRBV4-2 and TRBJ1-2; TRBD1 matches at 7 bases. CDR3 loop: CASSPTRQGNGYTF. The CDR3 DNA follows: TGTGCCAGCAGCCCGACCCGACAGGGAAATGGCTACACCTTC.